These 11 T cell receptor beta chains came from one sample sequenced in a study of CD8 T cells in ankylosing spondylitis. TCRdb ran MiXCR on the 5' RACE reads and lists one entry per CDR3 protein. The profile shows nearly 250,000 distinct CDR3 sequences, roughly 32% of them singletons. The sequenced sample consisted of blood, either unsorted or a sorted T cell fraction (not recorded which). The receptors were gathered from a male donor with ankylosing spondylitis or in good health (not recorded which).

V is TRBV11-2 and J is TRBJ2-1; 9 bases are shared with TRBD2. V was pared by 0 bases and J by 9 bases, with 6 bases of the junction left unmatched. The CDR3 totals 15 residues. Germline V gives CDR1 SGHAT, CDR2 FQNNGV. In DNA, the CDR3 is TGTGCCAGCAGCTTAGATCCTAGCGGGGTGGGTGAGCAGTTCTTC. It encodes CASSLDPSGVGEQFF. Looking up the rest from reference TRBV11-2 and TRBJ2-1 gives the full variable domain: EAGVAQSPRYKIIEKRQSVAFWCNPISGHATLYWYQQILGQGPKLLIQFQNNGVVDDSQLPKDRFSAERLKGVDSTLKIQPAKLEDSAVYLCASSLDPSGVGEQFFGPGTRLTVL.

This chain links TRBV25-1 with TRBJ2-3; D not resolved. The CDR3 is 13 residues long. Trimming took off 3 bases at V and 2 bases at J, with 6 bases between the two ends. Germline assignment: CDR1 MGHDK and CDR2 SYGVNS. Written as DNA, the CDR3 is TGTGCCAGCAGTGACCAGAACACAGATACGCAGTATTTT. Its translation is CASSDQNTDTQYF.

This clonotype was detected many times. This rearrangement joins TRBV20-1 to TRBJ1-1; D is unclear. Germline CDR1 reads DFQATT; CDR2 reads SNEGSKA (reference sequence). The CDR3 spans 13 residues. V was trimmed by 3 bases and J by 1 base, leaving 9 bases between them. The CDR3 spells CSARLDPNTEAFF. In DNA form, the CDR3 reads TGCAGTGCTAGGTTGGACCCGAACACTGAAGCTTTCTTT.

J is TRBJ2-5 and V is TRBV6-1, with 12 bases identical to TRBD2. The CDR3 sequence is 15 residues long. V lost 1 base to trimming and J lost 5 bases; unmatched junction nucleotides: 2. The germline V gene has CDR1 MNHNS and CDR2 SASEGT. CDR3 protein: CASSEGLAGAETQYF. CDR3 in DNA: TGTGCCAGCAGTGAAGGACTAGCGGGGGCCGAGACCCAGTACTTC.

The CDR3 DNA follows: TGTGCCAGCAGTTACACCAGGACCAGCGAAAAACTGTTTTTT. Its protein is CASSYTRTSEKLFF. This sequence joins TRBV6-5 and TRBJ1-4, with no clear D. Trimming took 2 bases from V and 8 from J, leaving 12 bases between them. The CDR3 consists of 14 residues. Per germline, CDR1 MNHEY and CDR2 SVGAGI.

This chain joins TRBV25-1 and TRBJ2-3; D gene uncertain. Between the trimmed V and J ends, which lost 4 bases and 5 bases, there was a span of 7 bases. CDR1 MGHDK and CDR2 SYGVNS come from the germline V gene. The CDR3 extends over 12 amino acids. The chain's CDR3 is CASSGAGDTQYF. The DNA for the CDR3 is TGTGCCAGCAGTGGGGCAGGAGATACGCAGTATTTT.

This clonotype was detected a few times. The V and J genes are TRBV11-1 and TRBJ2-7, with TRBD2 matching 8 bases. The CDR3 extends over 16 amino acids. Germline values: CDR1 SGHAT, CDR2 FQDESV (reference sequence). The junction had 12 bases not matched to a gene; V was cut back by 2 bases and J by 6 bases. The CDR3 DNA sequence: TGTGCCAGCAGCTTAAGGTGGGACACCGGGACTAGCGAGCAGTACTTC. Amino acids: CASSLRWDTGTSEQYF.

This chain connects TRBV20-1 to TRBJ1-5; no firm D call. The germline gives CDR1 DFQATT, CDR2 SNEGSKA (reference sequence). This CDR3 is built from 15 residues. The V gene lost 7 bases and the J gene lost 1 base, with 17 bases spanning the gap. The CDR3 reads CSVSAGQRSNQPQHF. The CDR3 DNA follows: TGCAGTGTATCGGCAGGCCAGAGGAGCAATCAGCCCCAGCATTTT.

V gene TRBV27 combines with J gene TRBJ1-5; D uncertain. This CDR3 has 14 residues. Germline assignment: CDR1 MNHEY and CDR2 SMNVEV (reference sequence). With 2 bases removed from V and 4 bases from J, the gap between germline ends came to 9 bases. The CDR3 spells CASSLRRQNQPQHF. CDR3 DNA sequence: TGTGCCAGCAGTTTAAGGCGTCAGAATCAGCCCCAGCATTTT.

This chain joins TRBV12-3 or TRBV12-4 and TRBJ2-1; 8 positions agree with TRBD2. The CDR3 length is 13 residues. The V and J ends lost 6 bases and 6 bases, in that order; junction bases with no gene match: 4. CDR3 protein: CASSRGLANEQFF. CDR3 sequence (DNA): TGTGCCAGCAGCCGCGGACTAGCCAATGAGCAGTTCTTC.

This rearrangement joins TRBV20-1 to TRBJ1-1, with D unclear. Deletions cut 0 bases from V and 1 base from J, with 6 bases between. This CDR3 has 13 amino acids. Per the germline V gene, CDR1 is DFQATT and CDR2 is SNEGSKA (reference sequence). As DNA, the CDR3 is TGCAGTGCTAGAGATATTGGGAACACTGAAGCTTTCTTT. Amino acids: CSARDIGNTEAFF.